Sequencing of this T cell receptor (beta chain) was carried out in a study of cytomegalovirus exposure and HLA in healthy donors. Study outcomes and limitations: Most TCR sequences proved rare, with some public TCRs found in many donors. Cytomegalovirus-associated status was assigned to 150 or so TCR beta chains. Reportedly, HLA-A and HLA-B alleles of most subjects were accurately predicted from TCR beta.

To note about this clone: Its antigen is undetermined.

The CDR3 covers 16 residues. Primers: 60 Vbeta forward and 13 Jbeta reverse. TCRdb's copy holds only in-frame clones and misses some; the assay was immunoSEQ multiplex PCR. Of over 80,000 clones detected, roughly four fifths appear once; the ten largest clones hold roughly 3.4%. The TCR comes from a man aged 25 to 40 in good health and CMV-seropositive. The rearrangement uses TRBV21-1 and TRBJ2-7; the table's D call of TRBD2 was not tested on the DNA. TRBV21-1 is a pseudogene locus. The sequencing sample was made of PBMCs. CDR3 amino acids: CASGGYTGTSCYEQYF. CDR3 DNA sequence: TGTGCCAGCGGGGGATACACCGGGACTAGCTGCTACGAGCAGTACTTC.